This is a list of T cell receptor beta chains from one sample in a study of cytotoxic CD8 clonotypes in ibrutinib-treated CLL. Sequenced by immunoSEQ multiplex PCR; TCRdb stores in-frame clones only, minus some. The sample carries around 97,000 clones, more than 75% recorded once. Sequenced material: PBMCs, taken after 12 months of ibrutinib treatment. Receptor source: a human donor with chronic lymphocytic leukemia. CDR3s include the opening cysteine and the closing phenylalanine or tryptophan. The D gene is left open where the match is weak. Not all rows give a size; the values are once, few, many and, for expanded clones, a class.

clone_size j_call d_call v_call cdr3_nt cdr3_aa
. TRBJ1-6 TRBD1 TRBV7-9 TGTGCCAGCAGCTCAGGACAGGCTAATTCACCCCTCCACTTT CASSSGQANSPLHF
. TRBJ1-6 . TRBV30 TGTGCCTGGACTGGGGGGTGGGGGTCACCCCTCCACTTT CAWTGGWGSPLHF
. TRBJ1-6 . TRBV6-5 TGTGCCAGCAGAGCCACAGGGTACAATTCACCCCTCCACTTT CASRATGYNSPLHF
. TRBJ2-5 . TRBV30 TGTGCCTGGGCCCGACGGCAAGAGACCCAGTACTTC CAWARRQETQYF
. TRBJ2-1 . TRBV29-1 TGCAGCGTTGTGTCCGAATACAATGAGCAGTTCTTC CSVVSEYNEQFF
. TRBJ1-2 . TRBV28 TGTGCCAGCAGTTTGTCACAGAAACGTTATGGCTACACCTTC CASSLSQKRYGYTF
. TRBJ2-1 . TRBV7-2 TGTGCCAGCAGCAAGACTAGTAGGCGTGAGCAGTTCTTC CASSKTSRREQFF
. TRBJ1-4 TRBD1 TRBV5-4 TGTGCCAGCAGCCCTGGACAGGCAACTAATGAAAAACTGTTTTTT CASSPGQATNEKLFF
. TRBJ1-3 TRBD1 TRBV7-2 TGTGCCAGCAGCTCAACAGGGGGAACTGGAAACACCATATATTTT CASSSTGGTGNTIYF
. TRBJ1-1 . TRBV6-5 TGTGCCAGCAGGAAGAAAATGAACACTGAAGCTTTCTTT CASRKKMNTEAFF
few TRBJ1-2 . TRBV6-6 TGTGCCAGCAGCTCCCCTCCGTCGGGGGATGGCTACACCTTC CASSSPPSGDGYTF
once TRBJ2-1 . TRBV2 TGTGCCAGCAGTGGTACTAGGAGGTCCTACAATGAGCAGTTCTTC CASSGTRRSYNEQFF
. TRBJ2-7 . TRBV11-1 TGTGCCAGCAGCCGTTACAGGAGCTCCTACGAGCAGTACTTC CASSRYRSSYEQYF
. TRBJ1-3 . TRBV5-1 TGCGCCAGCAGCATTACAGGGTCGGGAAACACCATATATTTT CASSITGSGNTIYF
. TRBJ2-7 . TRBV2 TGTGCCAGCACCCGGACAGACTACGAGCAGTACTTC CASTRTDYEQYF
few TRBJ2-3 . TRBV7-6 TGTGCCAGCCAATCGACAATCACAGATACGCAGTATTTT CASQSTITDTQYF
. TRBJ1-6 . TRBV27 TGTGCCAGCAGTTTATCGAATAGGGGCAGCCCGACGGATCCCCTCCACTTT CASSLSNRGSPTDPLHF
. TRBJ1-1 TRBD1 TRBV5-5 TGTGCCAGCAGCTTTCCATTCGGGACAGGGGGTGAAGCTTTCTTT CASSFPFGTGGEAFF
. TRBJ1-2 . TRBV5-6 TGTGCCAGCAGTCCTATGACAGGTCCGACCTATGGCTACACCTTC CASSPMTGPTYGYTF
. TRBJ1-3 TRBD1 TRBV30 TGTGCCTGGAGTCCTTCAGGGGGCACCATATATTTT CAWSPSGGTIYF
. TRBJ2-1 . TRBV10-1 TGCGCCAGCAGTGTGAGCGACAGCTACAATGAGCAGTTCTTC CASSVSDSYNEQFF
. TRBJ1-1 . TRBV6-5 TGTGCCAGTTACCAGGCATTGAACACTGAAGCTTTCTTT CASYQALNTEAFF
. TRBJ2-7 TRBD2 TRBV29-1 TGCAGCGCTCAACTAGCGGGGGTTTCCTACGAGCAGTACTTC CSAQLAGVSYEQYF
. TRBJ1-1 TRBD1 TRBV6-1 TGTGCCAGCAGAATCCCGACAGGGGAAGCTTTCTTT CASRIPTGEAFF
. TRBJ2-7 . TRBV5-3 TGTGCCAGCCGGGGGCAGCACTACGAGCAGTACTTC CASRGQHYEQYF
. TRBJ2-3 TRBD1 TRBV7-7 TGTGCTAGCAGCCCGGGACAGGCACAGGATACGCAGTATTTT CASSPGQAQDTQYF
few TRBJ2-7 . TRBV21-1 TGTGCCAGCAGCAAAGTCTCTGTGAACGGAACCTACGAGCAGTACTTC CASSKVSVNGTYEQYF
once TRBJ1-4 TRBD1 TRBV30 TGTGCCTGGAGGATACAGGGGACTAATGAAAAACTGTTTTTT CAWRIQGTNEKLFF
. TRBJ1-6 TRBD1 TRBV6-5 TGTGCCAGCAGTTATTCCGGACAGGGGGGTTCACCCCTCCACTTT CASSYSGQGGSPLHF
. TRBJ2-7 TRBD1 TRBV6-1 TGTGCCAGCAGTGAAAGGGGACAGGTCACTGAGCAGTACTTC CASSERGQVTEQYF
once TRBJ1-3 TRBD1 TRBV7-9 TGTGCCAGCAGCCCGGGACAGAGCTCTGGAAACACCATATATTTT CASSPGQSSGNTIYF
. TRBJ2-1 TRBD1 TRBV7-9 TGTGCCAGCAGCGATCCTACAGGGGGCCGTGTTGAGCAGTTCTTC CASSDPTGGRVEQFF
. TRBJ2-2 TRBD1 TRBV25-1 TGTGCCATACAAGGGGGCGCCGACACCGGGGAGCTGTTTTTT CAIQGGADTGELFF
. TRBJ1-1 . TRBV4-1 TGCGCCAGCAGCCAAGATGGTAGGGATGGGACTGAAGCTTTCTTT CASSQDGRDGTEAFF
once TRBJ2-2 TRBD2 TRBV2 TGTGCCAGCAGTGGCCTCGGGATCCTAAGCGGGGGGGCCGAAGGGGAGCTGTTTTTT CASSGLGILSGGAEGELFF
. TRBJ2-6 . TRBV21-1 TGTGCCAGCAGGGACAGAGGCTCTGGGGCCAACGTCCTGACTTTC CASRDRGSGANVLTF
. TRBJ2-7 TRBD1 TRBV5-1 TGCGCCAGCAGCTCGACAGGGGACCCTTCCTACGAGCAGTACTTC CASSSTGDPSYEQYF